Sequencing of this T cell receptor (beta chain) was carried out in a study of regulatory T cells in long-lasting Graves disease. Overall study: Antithyroid drug intake by newly diagnosed Graves' patients had lasted under 3 months.

Time point denoted: newly diagnosed GD, antithyroid drugs for less than 3 months. PBMCs provided the RNA from which the TCR library was made. Per germline, CDR1 MNHEY and CDR2 SMNVEV (reference sequence). V lost 4 bases to trimming and J lost 0 bases; unmatched junction nucleotides: 3. The CDR3 totals 16 residues. This clonotype was counted ten times or more. Its matching antigen is unknown. Libraries of TCR beta came from iRepertoire HTBI primers plus Arm-PCR of CDR3 regions. One entry per CDR3 protein results from TCRdb running MiXCR on the multiplex PCR reads. The sample carries 300,000 to 400,000 distinct CDR3 sequences, around 15% recorded once. Study-wide results and limits: Whereas approximately 980 public clonotypes were shared by new patients, persistent patients shared more, at some 3,000.

This rearrangement joins TRBV27 to TRBJ2-1, with 10 positions matching TRBD2. Here the sequenced sample was peripheral blood mononuclear cells (PBMCs), taken at new diagnosis, from a patient treated with antithyroid drugs. This clonotype was sampled from a female donor with Graves disease. The CDR3 DNA follows: TGTGCCAGCAGTTCCAAGCGGGAGGGCTCCTACAATGAGCAGTTCTTC. Amino acid sequence: CASSSKREGSYNEQFF.